This note documents a single T cell receptor (beta chain) sequence. The CDR3 contains 18 residues. V was clipped by 0 bases and J by 2 bases; unmatched bases: 10. The germline V gene has CDR1 MNHEY and CDR2 SMNVEV (reference sequence). The TCR beta repertoire was assessed by survey-level immunoSEQ sequencing. Data came from immunoSEQ multiplex PCR; TCRdb stores just in-frame clones and leaves some out. The top ten hold around 4.5% of the sample, which has 60,000 to 85,000 clones, 90% to 95% seen once. This clonotype was sampled from a man aged 40-55 years with rheumatoid arthritis. The chain carries TRBV27 and TRBJ2-7; the match to TRBD2 covers 10 bases. The sequencing sample was made of PBMCs. This CDR3 is CASSLSIGSSGGTYEQYF. In nucleotides, the CDR3 is TGTGCCAGCAGTTTATCGATCGGGTCTAGCGGGGGAACCTACGAGCAGTACTTC.